The 23 T cell receptor beta chains in this list originate from one sample, sequenced in a study of blood T cells in healthy people across ages. The use of a sample-barcoded 5' primer and a J-beta primer mix characterized a second PCR of roughly 6 to 11 cycles. Each CDR3 protein is one row after TCRdb ran MiXCR on the 5' RACE reads. The repertoire holds nearly 800,000 distinct CDR3 sequences, around a quarter seen once, with approximately 3.7% in the top ten. These data were likewise used in another study, on T cells of mothers and their children.

The specimen sequenced was blood. Receptor source: a boy aged 5-17 years in good health.

This clonotype appeared a few times. The rearrangement links TRBV29-1 to TRBJ2-2; 7 positions match TRBD2. Germline CDR1 and CDR2: SQVTM and ANQGSEA. The CDR3 runs 16 residues. The J segment lost 1 base and the V segment lost 4 bases, leaving 9 bases of the junction unmatched. The DNA of the CDR3 is TGCAGCGTTGTATTGCGGGGGTTAGGGAACACCGGGGAGCTGTTTTTT. Amino acids: CSVVLRGLGNTGELFF.

The rearrangement links TRBV27 to TRBJ2-1, with 9 bases aligning to TRBD1. Judging by the DNA end, TRBJ2-7 fits better; the J call may be wrong. The CDR3 is 16 residues long. CDR1 is MNHEY, CDR2 SMNVEV, per germline (reference sequence). CDR3 sequence reads: CASSTDRDRASYEQYF. CDR3 DNA: TGTGCCAGCAGTACAGACCGGGACAGGGCCTCCTACGAGCAGTACTTC.

This chain joins TRBV28 and TRBJ2-3, with TRBD2 matching over 8 bases. With V trimmed by 6 bases and J by 4 bases, 12 bases remained unmatched. This CDR3 is 16 amino acids long. Looked up from germline, CDR1 is MDHEN and CDR2 is SYDVKM. As DNA, the CDR3 is TGTGCCAGCAGCTCCCCCGGGACTAGGGGTTCAGATACGCAGTATTTT. Its translation: CASSSPGTRGSDTQYF. Together with reference TRBV28 and TRBJ2-3, the CDR3 gives the full variable domain: DVKVTQSSRYLVKRTGEKVFLECVQDMDHENMFWYRQDPGLGLRLIYFSYDVKMKEKGDIPEGYSVSREKKERFSLILESASTNQTSMYLCASSSPGTRGSDTQYFGPGTRLTVL.

The V and J genes are TRBV7-9 and TRBJ2-3; 10 nucleotides line up with TRBD1. From germline, CDR1 is SEHNR and CDR2 FQNEAQ (reference sequence). This CDR3 has 16 residues. The junction had 7 bases not matched to a gene; V was cut back by 5 bases and J by 2 bases. The CDR3 loop reads CASSGGQGVITDTQYF. In nucleotides, the CDR3 is TGTGCCAGCAGCGGAGGACAGGGGGTCATCACAGATACGCAGTATTTT.

This clonotype was counted many times. The rearrangement uses TRBV4-3 and TRBJ2-5; D possibly corresponds to TRBD2 (6 bases). Trimming took 0 bases from V and 2 from J, leaving 10 bases between them. CDR3 length: 15 residues. Germline CDR1 is LGHNA and CDR2 is YSLEER. The CDR3 DNA reads TGCGCCAGCAGCCAAGATATAGGAGGGCAAGAGACCCAGTACTTC. Residues: CASSQDIGGQETQYF.

This clonotype has more than one count but fewer than ten. The V gene is TRBV20-1, the J gene TRBJ2-7; D may be TRBD2 (7 bases). V shed 3 bases and J shed 6 bases, with 18 bases lying between them. This CDR3 comprises 14 residues. Per the germline V gene, CDR1 is DFQATT and CDR2 is SNEGSKA (reference sequence). CDR3 in amino acids: CSASLNGGPIEQYF. CDR3 nucleotides: TGCAGTGCTAGTCTAAACGGGGGGCCAATCGAGCAGTACTTC.

This sequence joins TRBV27 and TRBJ2-2; possibly TRBD2 for D (6 bases). The ends were cut back, 4 bases at V and 0 bases at J, with 12 bases in the middle. Germline V gene lookup returns CDR1 MNHEY and CDR2 SMNVEV (reference sequence). CDR3 length: 16 residues. The CDR3 region is CASSSLALANTGELFF. CDR3 bases: TGTGCCAGCAGTTCCCTAGCGTTAGCGAACACCGGGGAGCTGTTTTTT.

This clonotype has just a few counts. The chain has TRBV20-1 and TRBJ2-5, with D uncertain. Germline V gives CDR1 DFQATT, CDR2 SNEGSKA (reference sequence). This CDR3 comprises 13 residues. The V end lost 6 bases, the J end lost 1 base, and 12 bases lay between the germline ends. For the CDR3, the DNA is TGCAGTGCCCCAAAGGGCAGCCAAGAGACCCAGTACTTC. This sequence encodes CSAPKGSQETQYF.

The chain is built from TRBV11-2 and TRBJ2-5; the match to TRBD1 covers 7 bases. V dropped 7 bases and J dropped 0; count of bases not matched to a gene: 8. CDR1 is SGHAT and CDR2 is FQNNGV in the germline V gene. The CDR3 length is 15 residues. In DNA form, the CDR3 reads TGTGCCAGCAATCTGGGACAGAAGGACCAAGAGACCCAGTACTTC. The encoded protein is CASNLGQKDQETQYF.

This clonotype occurred a few times. V and J are TRBV7-2 and TRBJ2-5; tentatively, D is TRBD1 (5 bases). Trimming cost V 2 bases and J 0 bases, with 10 bases left between them. The germline V gene has CDR1 SGHTA and CDR2 FQGNSA. The length of the CDR3 is 15 residues. CDR3 sequence reads: CASSLFRANQETQYF. As DNA, the CDR3 is TGTGCCAGCAGCTTATTCAGGGCCAACCAAGAGACCCAGTACTTC.

The genes are TRBV29-1 and TRBJ2-5, with TRBD2 matching over 11 bases. J lost 1 base, V lost 1 base, and 8 bases had no gene match. Per the germline V gene, CDR1 is SQVTM and CDR2 is ANQGSEA. The CDR3 has 17 amino acids. CDR3 protein: CSVEGSGREVIQETQYF. Written as DNA, the CDR3 is TGCAGCGTTGAAGGTAGCGGGAGGGAGGTTATCCAAGAGACCCAGTACTTC.

The chain employs TRBV6-5 and TRBJ1-4, with a possible D match to TRBD1 (6 bases). Trimming left V 0 bases short and J 7 bases short, with 18 bases between. CDR1 MNHEY and CDR2 SVGAGI come from the germline V gene. CDR3 size: 17 residues. CDR3 DNA: TGTGCCAGCAGTTACTCGGTCCCCGGAGGGGGAACTGAAAAACTGTTTTTT. Translating gives CASSYSVPGGGTEKLFF.

This clonotype was counted only a few times. CDR3: CASRSRGFAEAFF. In DNA form, the CDR3 reads TGTGCCAGCAGATCCAGGGGGTTCGCTGAAGCTTTCTTT. The J gene is TRBJ1-1, the V gene TRBV25-1; TRBD1 aligns across 7 bases. CDR1 is MGHDK, CDR2 SYGVNS, per germline. Trimming at V came to 6 bases and at J to 6 bases, leaving 7 bases not matched to a gene. This CDR3 has 13 amino acids.

The chain employs TRBV29-1 and TRBJ1-1; D is ambiguous. This CDR3 spans 12 amino acids. V was trimmed by 6 bases and J by 1 base, leaving 9 bases between them. Germline loops: CDR1 SQVTM, CDR2 ANQGSEA. This CDR3 is CSVAGPNTEAFF. CDR3 bases: TGCAGCGTGGCCGGGCCGAACACTGAAGCTTTCTTT.

The rearrangement links TRBV19 to TRBJ2-1; a weak D match, TRBD1 (5 bases). The CDR3 has 15 residues. Between the trimmed V and J ends, which lost 7 bases and 5 bases, there was a span of 18 bases. Germline V lookup: CDR1 LNHDA, CDR2 SQIVND (reference sequence). The CDR3 DNA is TGTGCCAGTACCGCGTTGGGGCGGTCCCACAATGAGCAGTTCTTC. Protein: CASTALGRSHNEQFF.

Ten or more counts support this clonotype. The V call is TRBV29-1, the J call TRBJ2-7; unclear D gene. With 5 bases removed from V and 3 bases from J, the gap between germline ends came to 11 bases. The CDR3 runs 12 residues. CDR1 SQVTM and CDR2 ANQGSEA come from the germline V gene. CDR3 residues: CSVWKVDYEQYF. CDR3 DNA: TGCAGCGTTTGGAAGGTCGACTACGAGCAGTACTTC.

The chain joins TRBV4-1 to TRBJ1-1; TRBD1 matches at 7 bases. This CDR3 region has 14 residues. Germline trimming cut 4 bases from V and 3 bases from J; bases unmatched to any gene: 5. Germline CDR1 is MGHRA and CDR2 is YSYEKL. The CDR3 coding sequence is TGCGCCAGCAGCCGAATGACAGGGTACACTGAAGCTTTCTTT. It encodes CASSRMTGYTEAFF.

This clonotype has a handful of counts. With a much larger clone just one base away, this may be a read error. V and J are TRBV6-2 or TRBV6-3 and TRBJ2-2, with D unresolved. The V end lost 7 bases, the J end lost 6 bases, and 9 bases lay between the germline ends. Germline V gene sequence: CDR1 MNHEY, CDR2 SVGEGT. CDR3 length equals 12 residues. This CDR3 reads CASNPSAGELFF. The CDR3 nucleotides read TGTGCCAGCAACCCAAGTGCCGGGGAGCTGTTTTTT.

J is TRBJ2-7 and V is TRBV28; TRBD1 is a possible D gene (6 bases). The CDR3 runs 15 residues. The germline V and J ends were trimmed by 6 bases and 2 bases, with 17 bases remaining between them. Germline-derived CDR1 and CDR2 are MDHEN and SYDVKM. In nucleotides, the CDR3 is TGTGCCAGCAGCCCCAGGTTGGGGGCACCCTACGAGCAGTACTTC. Its translation is CASSPRLGAPYEQYF.

The rearrangement links TRBV12-3 or TRBV12-4 to TRBJ2-3, with no clear D. Trimming removed 5 bases at V and 2 bases at J, with 8 bases between. CDR3 length: 13 residues. CDR3 region: CASSAGSTDTQYF. The CDR3 DNA reads as TGTGCCAGCAGTGCCGGCTCCACAGATACGCAGTATTTT.

In its sample, this clonotype was seen many times. The chain combines TRBV7-3 with TRBJ2-4, with 14 bases matching TRBD2. Germline values: CDR1 SGHTA, CDR2 FQGTGA. The CDR3 runs to 18 residues. V shed 2 bases and J 3 bases; nucleotides not matched to a gene: 6. Written as DNA, the CDR3 is TGTGCCAGCAGCTTAGGGACTAGCGGGGGTTTCGACAAAAACATTCAGTACTTC. Protein product: CASSLGTSGGFDKNIQYF. Looking up the rest from reference TRBV7-3 and TRBJ2-4 gives the full variable domain: GAGVSQTPSNKVTEKGKYVELRCDPISGHTALYWYRQSLGQGPEFLIYFQGTGAADDSGLPNDRFFAVRPEGSVSTLKIQRTERGDSAVYLCASSLGTSGGFDKNIQYFGAGTRLSVL.

CDR3 protein: CASRGPLANTGELFF. CDR3 sequence (DNA): TGTGCCAGTAGAGGACCACTCGCGAACACCGGGGAGCTGTTTTTT. The J gene is TRBJ2-2, the V gene TRBV19; D is unclear. The CDR3 covers 15 residues. CDR1 LNHDA and CDR2 SQIVND come from the germline V gene (reference sequence). V was cut by 6 bases and J by 0 bases, with 11 bases left in between.

This clonotype came up a few times. The chain uses TRBV12-3 or TRBV12-4 and TRBJ2-3, with a weak D call TRBD2 (5 bases). Trimming took 10 bases from V and 3 from J, leaving 14 bases between them. CDR3 size: 13 residues. The CDR3 here is CANSEGPTDTQYF. CDR3 DNA sequence: TGTGCCAACAGCGAGGGCCCAACAGATACGCAGTATTTT.